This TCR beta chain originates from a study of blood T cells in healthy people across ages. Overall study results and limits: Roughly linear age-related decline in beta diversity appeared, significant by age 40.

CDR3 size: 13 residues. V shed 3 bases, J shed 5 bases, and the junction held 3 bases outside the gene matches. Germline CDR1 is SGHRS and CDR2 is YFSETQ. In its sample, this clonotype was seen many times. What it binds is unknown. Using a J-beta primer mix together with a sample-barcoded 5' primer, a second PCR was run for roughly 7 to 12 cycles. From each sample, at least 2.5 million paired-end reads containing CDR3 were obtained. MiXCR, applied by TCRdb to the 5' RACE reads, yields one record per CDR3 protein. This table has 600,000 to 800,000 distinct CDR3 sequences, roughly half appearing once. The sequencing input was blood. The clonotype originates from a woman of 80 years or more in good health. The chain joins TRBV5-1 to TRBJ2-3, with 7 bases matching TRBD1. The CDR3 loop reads CASSSTGLDTQYF. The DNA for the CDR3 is TGCGCCAGCAGCTCGACAGGGTTAGATACGCAGTATTTT.